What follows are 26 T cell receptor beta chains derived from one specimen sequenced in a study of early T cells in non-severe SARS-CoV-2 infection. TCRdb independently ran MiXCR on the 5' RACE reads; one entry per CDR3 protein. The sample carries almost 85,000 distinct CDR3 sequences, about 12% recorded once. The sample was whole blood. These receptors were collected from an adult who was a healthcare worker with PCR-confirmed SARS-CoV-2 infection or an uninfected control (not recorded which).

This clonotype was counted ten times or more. The CDR3 loop is CASSFWGAGNQPQHF. As DNA, the CDR3 is TGTGCCAGCAGTTTTTGGGGGGCTGGCAATCAGCCCCAGCATTTT. The chain is built from TRBV28 and TRBJ1-5; perhaps TRBD1 as D (6 bases). Germline assignment: CDR1 MDHEN and CDR2 SYDVKM. The CDR3 length is 15 residues. Trimming left V 3 bases short and J 2 bases short, with 11 bases between.

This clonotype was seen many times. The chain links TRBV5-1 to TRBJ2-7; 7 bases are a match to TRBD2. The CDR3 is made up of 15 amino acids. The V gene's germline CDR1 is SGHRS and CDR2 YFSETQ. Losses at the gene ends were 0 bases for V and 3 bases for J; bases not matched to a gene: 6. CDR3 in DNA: TGCGCCAGCAGCTTGGGCGGGAGCCCACTCTACGAGCAGTACTTC. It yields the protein CASSLGGSPLYEQYF.

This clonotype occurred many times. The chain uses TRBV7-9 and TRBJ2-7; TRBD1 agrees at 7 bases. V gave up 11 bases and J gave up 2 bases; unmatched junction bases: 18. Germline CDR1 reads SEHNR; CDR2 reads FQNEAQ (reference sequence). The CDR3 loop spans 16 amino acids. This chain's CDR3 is CAAHSTGTEGAYEQYF. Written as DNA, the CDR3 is TGTGCCGCCCACTCGACCGGGACAGAAGGTGCCTACGAGCAGTACTTC.

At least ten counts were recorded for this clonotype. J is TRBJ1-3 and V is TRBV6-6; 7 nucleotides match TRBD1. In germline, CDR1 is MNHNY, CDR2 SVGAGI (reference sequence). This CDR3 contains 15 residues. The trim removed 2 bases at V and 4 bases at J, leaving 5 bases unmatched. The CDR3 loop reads CASSYDRARGNTIYF. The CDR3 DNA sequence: TGTGCCAGCAGTTACGACAGGGCTCGCGGAAACACCATATATTTT.

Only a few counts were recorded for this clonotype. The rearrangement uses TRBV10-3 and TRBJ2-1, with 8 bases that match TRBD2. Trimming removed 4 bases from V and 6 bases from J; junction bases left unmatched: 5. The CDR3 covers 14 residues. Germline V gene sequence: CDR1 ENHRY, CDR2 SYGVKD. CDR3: CAISGGTRGNEQFF. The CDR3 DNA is TGTGCCATCAGTGGGGGGACTAGGGGCAATGAGCAGTTCTTC.

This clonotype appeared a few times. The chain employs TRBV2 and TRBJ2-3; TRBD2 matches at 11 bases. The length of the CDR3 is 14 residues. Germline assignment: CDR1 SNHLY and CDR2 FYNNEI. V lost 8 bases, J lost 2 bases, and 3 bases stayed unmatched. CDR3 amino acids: CASVLAGVTDTQYF. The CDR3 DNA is TGTGCCAGCGTACTAGCGGGGGTCACAGATACGCAGTATTTT.

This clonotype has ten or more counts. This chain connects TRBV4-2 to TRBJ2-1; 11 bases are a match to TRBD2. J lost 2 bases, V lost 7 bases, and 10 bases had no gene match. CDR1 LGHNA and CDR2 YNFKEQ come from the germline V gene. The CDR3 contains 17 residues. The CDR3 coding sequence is TGTGCCAGCACCATTTCTATAGCGGGGGGGGCCTACAATGAGCAGTTCTTC. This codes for CASTISIAGGAYNEQFF.

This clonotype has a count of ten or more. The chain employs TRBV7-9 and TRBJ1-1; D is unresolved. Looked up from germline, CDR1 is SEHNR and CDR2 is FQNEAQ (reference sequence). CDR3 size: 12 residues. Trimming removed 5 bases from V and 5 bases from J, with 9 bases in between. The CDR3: CASSPTRTEAFF. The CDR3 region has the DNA TGTGCCAGCAGCCCGACAAGGACTGAAGCTTTCTTT.

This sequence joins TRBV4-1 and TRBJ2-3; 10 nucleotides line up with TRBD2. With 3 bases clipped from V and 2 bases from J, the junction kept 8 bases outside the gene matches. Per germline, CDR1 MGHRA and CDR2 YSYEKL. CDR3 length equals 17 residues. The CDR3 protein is CASSHSGGTGTTDTQYF. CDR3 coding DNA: TGCGCCAGCAGCCATAGCGGGGGGACGGGGACCACAGATACGCAGTATTTT.

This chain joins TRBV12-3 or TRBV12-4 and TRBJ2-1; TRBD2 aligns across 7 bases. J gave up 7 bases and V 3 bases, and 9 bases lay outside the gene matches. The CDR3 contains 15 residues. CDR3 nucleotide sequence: TGTGCCAGCAGTTTCGGGCTAGCGGTTGGGAATGAGCAGTTCTTC. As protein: CASSFGLAVGNEQFF.

The DNA for the CDR3 is TGTGCCAGCAGCTTAGAGGGGGGAGGTGCCTATGGCTACACCTTC. It yields the protein CASSLEGGGAYGYTF. This chain uses TRBV7-9 with TRBJ1-2; a weak D match, TRBD1 (6 bases). Germline V CDR1 and CDR2: SEHNR, FQNEAQ (reference sequence). This CDR3 spans 15 amino acids. V lost 1 base to trimming and J lost 4 bases, with 13 bases between them.

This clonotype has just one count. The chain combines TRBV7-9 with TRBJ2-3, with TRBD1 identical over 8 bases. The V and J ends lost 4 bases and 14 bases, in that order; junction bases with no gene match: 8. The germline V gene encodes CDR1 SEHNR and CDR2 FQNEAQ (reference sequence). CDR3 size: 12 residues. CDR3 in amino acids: CASSSRQGSGYF. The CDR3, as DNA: TGTGCCAGCAGCTCCAGACAGGGGTCGGGGTATTTT.

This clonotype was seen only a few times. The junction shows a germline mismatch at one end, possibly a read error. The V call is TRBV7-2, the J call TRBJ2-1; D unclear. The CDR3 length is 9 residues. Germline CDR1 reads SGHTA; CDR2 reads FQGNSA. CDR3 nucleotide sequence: TGTGCCAGCAGCTTATCCCCAGTCTTC. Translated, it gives CASSLSPVF.

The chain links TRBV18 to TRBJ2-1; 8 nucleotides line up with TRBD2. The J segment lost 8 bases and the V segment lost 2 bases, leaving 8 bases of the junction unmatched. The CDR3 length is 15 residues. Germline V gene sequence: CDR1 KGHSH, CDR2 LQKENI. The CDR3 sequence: CASSPFGLAEYEQFF. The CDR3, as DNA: TGTGCCAGCTCACCATTCGGACTAGCAGAATATGAGCAGTTCTTC.

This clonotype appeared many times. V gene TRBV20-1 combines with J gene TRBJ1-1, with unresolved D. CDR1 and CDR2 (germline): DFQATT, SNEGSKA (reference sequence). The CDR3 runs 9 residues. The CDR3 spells CSIVKEAFF. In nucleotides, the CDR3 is TGCAGCATCGTGAAAGAAGCTTTCTTT.

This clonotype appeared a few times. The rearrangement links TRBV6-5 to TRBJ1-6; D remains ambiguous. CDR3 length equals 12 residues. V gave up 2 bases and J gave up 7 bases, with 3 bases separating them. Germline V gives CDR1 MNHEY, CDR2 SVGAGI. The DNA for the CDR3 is TGTGCCAGCAGTTACGGGAATTCACCCCTCCACTTT. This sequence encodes CASSYGNSPLHF.

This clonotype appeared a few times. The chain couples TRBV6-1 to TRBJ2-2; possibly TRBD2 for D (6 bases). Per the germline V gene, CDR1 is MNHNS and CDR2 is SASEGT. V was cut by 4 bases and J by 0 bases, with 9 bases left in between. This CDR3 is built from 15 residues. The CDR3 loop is CASSAGTANTGELFF. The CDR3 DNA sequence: TGTGCCAGCAGTGCGGGGACTGCGAACACCGGGGAGCTGTTTTTT.

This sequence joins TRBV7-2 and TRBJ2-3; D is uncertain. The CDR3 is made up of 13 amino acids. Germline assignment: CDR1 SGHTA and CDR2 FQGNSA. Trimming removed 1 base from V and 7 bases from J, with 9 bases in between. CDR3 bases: TGTGCCAGCAGCTTAGAGATGGCGTATACGCAGTATTTT. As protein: CASSLEMAYTQYF.

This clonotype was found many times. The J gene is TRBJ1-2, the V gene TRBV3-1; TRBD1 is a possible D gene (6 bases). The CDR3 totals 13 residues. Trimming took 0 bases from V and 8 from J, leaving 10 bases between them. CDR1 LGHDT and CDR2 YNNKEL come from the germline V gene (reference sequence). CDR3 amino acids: CASSQDSGVGYTF. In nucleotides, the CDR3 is TGTGCCAGCAGCCAAGATTCAGGGGTCGGCTACACCTTC.

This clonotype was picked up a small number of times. CDR3 amino acids: CASSNRDRDGTDTQYF. DNA of the CDR3: TGTGCCAGCAGTAACCGGGACAGGGATGGCACAGATACGCAGTATTTT. The chain is built from TRBV6-2 or TRBV6-3 and TRBJ2-3; the match to TRBD1 covers 9 bases. From germline, CDR1 is MNHEY and CDR2 SVGEGT. The trim removed 5 bases at V and 1 base at J, leaving 7 bases unmatched. The CDR3 spans 16 residues.

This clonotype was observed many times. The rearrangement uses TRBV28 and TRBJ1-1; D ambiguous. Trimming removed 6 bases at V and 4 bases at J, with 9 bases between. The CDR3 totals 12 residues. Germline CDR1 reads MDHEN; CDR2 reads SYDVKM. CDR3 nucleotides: TGTGCCAGCAGCTCCAAACCCACTGAAGCTTTCTTT. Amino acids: CASSSKPTEAFF.

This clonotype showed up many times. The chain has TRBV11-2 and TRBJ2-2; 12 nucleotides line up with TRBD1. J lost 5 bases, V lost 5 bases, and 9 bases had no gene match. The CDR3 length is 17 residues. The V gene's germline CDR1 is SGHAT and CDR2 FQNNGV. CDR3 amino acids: CASSHLRDRGRTGELFF. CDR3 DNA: TGTGCCAGCAGCCACTTAAGGGACAGGGGGCGTACCGGGGAGCTGTTTTTT.

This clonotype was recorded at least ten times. CDR3 sequence: CASRARLAGEDDEQFF. The CDR3 DNA sequence: TGTGCCAGCAGGGCAAGACTAGCGGGAGAAGACGATGAGCAGTTCTTC. The chain combines TRBV2 with TRBJ2-1, with TRBD2 identical over 12 bases. V shed 6 bases, J shed 8 bases, and the junction held 11 bases outside the gene matches. Germline V gives CDR1 SNHLY, CDR2 FYNNEI. The CDR3 totals 16 residues.

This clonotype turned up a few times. The DNA of the CDR3 is TGTGCCAGCAGCACCCACCAGGGAGGGAGAGAGCAGTTCTTC. Translated: CASSTHQGGREQFF. The V gene is TRBV6-2 or TRBV6-3, the J gene TRBJ2-1; 7 nucleotides agree with TRBD2. CDR3 size: 14 residues. The junction had 12 bases not matched to a gene; V was cut back by 6 bases and J by 10 bases. The germline V gene has CDR1 MNHEY and CDR2 SVGEGT.

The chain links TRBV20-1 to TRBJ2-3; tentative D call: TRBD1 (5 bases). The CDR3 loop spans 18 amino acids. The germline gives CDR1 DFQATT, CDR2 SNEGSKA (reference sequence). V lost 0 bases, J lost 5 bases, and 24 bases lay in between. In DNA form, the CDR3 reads TGCAGTGCTAGAGATCTTTTGAACTCTGGGGTTAGGGGAGATACGCAGTATTTT. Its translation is CSARDLLNSGVRGDTQYF.

The CDR3 reads CASSLGAANTGELFF. The CDR3 region has the DNA TGCGCCAGCAGCTTGGGGGCAGCGAACACCGGGGAGCTGTTTTTT. The chain carries TRBV5-1 and TRBJ2-2; no definite D call. Germline V gene sequence: CDR1 SGHRS, CDR2 YFSETQ. Trimming took off 0 bases at V and 0 bases at J, with 6 bases between the two ends. This CDR3 comprises 15 residues.